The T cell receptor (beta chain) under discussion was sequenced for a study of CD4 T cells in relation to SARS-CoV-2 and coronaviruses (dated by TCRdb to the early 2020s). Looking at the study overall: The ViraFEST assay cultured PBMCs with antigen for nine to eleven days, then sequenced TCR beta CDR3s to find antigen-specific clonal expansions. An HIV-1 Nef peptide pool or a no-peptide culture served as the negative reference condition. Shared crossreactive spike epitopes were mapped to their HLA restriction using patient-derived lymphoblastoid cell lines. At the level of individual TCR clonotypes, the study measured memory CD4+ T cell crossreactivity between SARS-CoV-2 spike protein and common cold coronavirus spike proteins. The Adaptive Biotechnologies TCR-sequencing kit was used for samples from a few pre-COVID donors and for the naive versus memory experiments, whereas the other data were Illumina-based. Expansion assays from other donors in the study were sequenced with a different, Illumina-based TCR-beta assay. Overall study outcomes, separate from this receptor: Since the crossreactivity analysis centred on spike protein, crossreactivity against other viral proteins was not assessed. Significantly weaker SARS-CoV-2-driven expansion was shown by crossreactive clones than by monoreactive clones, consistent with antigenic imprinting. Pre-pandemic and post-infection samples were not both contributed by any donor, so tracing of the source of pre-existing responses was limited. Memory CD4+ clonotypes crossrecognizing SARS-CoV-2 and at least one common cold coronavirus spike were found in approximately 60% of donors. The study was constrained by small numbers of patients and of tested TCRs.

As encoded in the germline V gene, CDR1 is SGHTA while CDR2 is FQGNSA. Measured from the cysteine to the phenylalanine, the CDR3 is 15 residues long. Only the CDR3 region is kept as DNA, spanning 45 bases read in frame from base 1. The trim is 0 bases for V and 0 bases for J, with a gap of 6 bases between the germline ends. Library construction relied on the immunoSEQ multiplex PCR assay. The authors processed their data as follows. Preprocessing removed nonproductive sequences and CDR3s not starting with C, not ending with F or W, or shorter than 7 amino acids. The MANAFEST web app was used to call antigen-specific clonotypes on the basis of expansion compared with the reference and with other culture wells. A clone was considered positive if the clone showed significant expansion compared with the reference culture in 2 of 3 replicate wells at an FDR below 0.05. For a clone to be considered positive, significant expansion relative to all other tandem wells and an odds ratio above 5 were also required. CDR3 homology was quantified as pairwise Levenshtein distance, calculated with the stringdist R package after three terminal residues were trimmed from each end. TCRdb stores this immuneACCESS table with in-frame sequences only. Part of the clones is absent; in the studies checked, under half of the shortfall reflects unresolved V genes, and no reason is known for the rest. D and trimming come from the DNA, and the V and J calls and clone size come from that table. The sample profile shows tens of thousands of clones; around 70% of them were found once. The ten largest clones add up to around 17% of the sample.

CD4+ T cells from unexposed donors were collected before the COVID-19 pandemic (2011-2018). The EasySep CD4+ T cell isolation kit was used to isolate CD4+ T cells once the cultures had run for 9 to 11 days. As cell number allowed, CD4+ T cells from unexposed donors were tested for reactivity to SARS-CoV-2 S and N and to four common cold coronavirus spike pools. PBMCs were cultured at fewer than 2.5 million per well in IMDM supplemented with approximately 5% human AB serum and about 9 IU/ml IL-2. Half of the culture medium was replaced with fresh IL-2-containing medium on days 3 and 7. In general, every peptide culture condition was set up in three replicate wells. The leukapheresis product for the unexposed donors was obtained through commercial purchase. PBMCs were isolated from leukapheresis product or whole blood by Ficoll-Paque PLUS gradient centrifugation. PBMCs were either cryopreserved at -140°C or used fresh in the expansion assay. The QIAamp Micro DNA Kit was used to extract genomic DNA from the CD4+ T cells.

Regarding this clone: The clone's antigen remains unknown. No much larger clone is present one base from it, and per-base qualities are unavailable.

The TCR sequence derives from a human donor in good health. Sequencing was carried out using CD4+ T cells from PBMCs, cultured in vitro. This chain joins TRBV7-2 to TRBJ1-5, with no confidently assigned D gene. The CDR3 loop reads CASSLAGISNQPQHF. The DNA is TGTGCCAGCAGCTTAGCCGGAATTAGCAATCAGCCCCAGCATTTT.